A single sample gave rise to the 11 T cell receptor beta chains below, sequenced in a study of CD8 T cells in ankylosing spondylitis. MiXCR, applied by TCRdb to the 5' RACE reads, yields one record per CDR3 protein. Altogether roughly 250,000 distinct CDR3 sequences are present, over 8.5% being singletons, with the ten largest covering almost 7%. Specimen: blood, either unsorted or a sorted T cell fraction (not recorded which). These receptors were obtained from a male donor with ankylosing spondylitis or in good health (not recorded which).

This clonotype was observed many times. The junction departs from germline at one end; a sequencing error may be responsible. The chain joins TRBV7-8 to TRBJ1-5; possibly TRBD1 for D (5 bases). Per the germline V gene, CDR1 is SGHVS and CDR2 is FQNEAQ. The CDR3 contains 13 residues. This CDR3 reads CASSLGREDSLDF. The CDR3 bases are TGTGCCAGCAGCTTAGGGCGTGAAGACAGCCTTGATTTT.

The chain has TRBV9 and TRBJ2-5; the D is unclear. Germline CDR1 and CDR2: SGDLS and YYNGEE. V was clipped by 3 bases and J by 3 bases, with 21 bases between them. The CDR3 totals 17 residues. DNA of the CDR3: TGTGCCAGCAGCGCGGGCCAGATGGCCTTTGGAGAAGAGACCCAGTACTTC. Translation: CASSAGQMAFGEETQYF.

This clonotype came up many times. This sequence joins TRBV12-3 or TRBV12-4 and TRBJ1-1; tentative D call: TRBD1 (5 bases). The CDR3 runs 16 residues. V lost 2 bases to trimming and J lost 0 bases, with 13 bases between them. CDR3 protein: CASSLLGGGLNTEAFF. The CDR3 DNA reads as TGTGCCAGCAGTTTATTGGGGGGGGGTCTGAACACTGAAGCTTTCTTT.

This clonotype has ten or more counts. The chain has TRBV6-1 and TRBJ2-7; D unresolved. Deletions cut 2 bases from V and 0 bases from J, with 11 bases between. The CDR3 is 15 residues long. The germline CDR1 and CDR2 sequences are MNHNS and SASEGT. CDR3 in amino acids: CASSELGFSSYEQYF. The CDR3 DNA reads TGTGCCAGCAGTGAACTGGGCTTCAGCTCCTACGAGCAGTACTTC.

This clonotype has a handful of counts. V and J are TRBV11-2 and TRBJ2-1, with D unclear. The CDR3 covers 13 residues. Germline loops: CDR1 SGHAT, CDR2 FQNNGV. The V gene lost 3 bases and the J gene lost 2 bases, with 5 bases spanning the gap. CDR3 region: CASSFGAYNEQFF. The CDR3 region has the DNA TGTGCCAGCAGCTTTGGGGCCTACAATGAGCAGTTCTTC.

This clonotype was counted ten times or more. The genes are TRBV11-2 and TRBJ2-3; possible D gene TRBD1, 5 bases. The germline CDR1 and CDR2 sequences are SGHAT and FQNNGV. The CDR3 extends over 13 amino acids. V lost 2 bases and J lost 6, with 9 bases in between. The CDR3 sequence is CASSLSKGDTQYF. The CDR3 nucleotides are TGTGCCAGCAGCTTATCAAAGGGGGATACGCAGTATTTT.

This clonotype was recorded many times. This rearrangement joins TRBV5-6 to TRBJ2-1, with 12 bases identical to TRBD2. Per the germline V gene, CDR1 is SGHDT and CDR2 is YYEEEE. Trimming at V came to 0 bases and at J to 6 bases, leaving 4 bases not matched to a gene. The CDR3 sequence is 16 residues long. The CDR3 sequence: CASSLGPSGRGNEQFF. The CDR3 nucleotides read TGTGCCAGCAGCTTGGGTCCTAGCGGGAGGGGCAATGAGCAGTTCTTC.

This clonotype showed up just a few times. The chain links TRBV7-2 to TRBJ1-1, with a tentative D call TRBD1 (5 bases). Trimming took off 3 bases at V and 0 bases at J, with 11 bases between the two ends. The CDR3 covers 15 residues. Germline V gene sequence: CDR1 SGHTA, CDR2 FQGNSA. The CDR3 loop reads CASSLMTALNTEAFF. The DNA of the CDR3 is TGTGCCAGCAGCTTGATGACAGCGCTGAACACTGAAGCTTTCTTT.

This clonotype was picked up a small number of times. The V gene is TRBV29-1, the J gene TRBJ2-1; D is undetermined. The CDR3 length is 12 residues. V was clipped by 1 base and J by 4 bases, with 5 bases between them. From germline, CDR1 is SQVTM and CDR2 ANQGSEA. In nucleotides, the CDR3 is TGCAGCGTTGAAGTCCGATACAATGAGCAGTTCTTC. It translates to CSVEVRYNEQFF.

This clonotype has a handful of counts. In nucleotides, the CDR3 is TGTGCCAGCGGGGGACATAGAAAAGAGACCCAGTACTTC. Translating it yields CASGGHRKETQYF. The chain carries TRBV7-2 and TRBJ2-5, with D maybe TRBD1 (6 bases). Germline values: CDR1 SGHTA, CDR2 FQGNSA. This CDR3 is built from 13 residues. Deletions cut 8 bases from V and 3 bases from J, with 13 bases between.

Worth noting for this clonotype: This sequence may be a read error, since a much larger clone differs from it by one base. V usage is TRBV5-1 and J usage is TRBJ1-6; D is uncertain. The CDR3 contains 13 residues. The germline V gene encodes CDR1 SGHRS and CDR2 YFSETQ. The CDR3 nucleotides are TGCGCCAGCAGCCTAGACGGCGATTCACCCTTCCACTTT. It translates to CASSLDGDSPFHF. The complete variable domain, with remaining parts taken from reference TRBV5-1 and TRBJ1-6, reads KAGVTQTPRYLIKTRGQQVTLSCSPISGHRSVSWYQQTPGQGLQFLFEYFSETQRNKGNFPGRFSGRQFSNSRSEMNVSTLELGDSALYLCASSLDGDSPFHFGNGTRLTVT.